Below are 21 T cell receptor beta chains sequenced from a single sample in a study of OX40 agonist ivuxolimab in advanced cancers. Clones were read by immunoSEQ multiplex PCR, and TCRdb kept only the in-frame ones, dropping some. Among roughly 76,000 clones listed, more than 75% were seen once. The input for sequencing was CD4+ or CD8+ T cells sorted from blood, taken in a trial of the OX40 agonist ivuxolimab. These receptors came from an adult with an advanced solid tumor such as melanoma, head and neck, liver or kidney cancer.

DNA for the CDR3: TGTGCCAGCAGCCTTCGGACAGGGGGCGCGGGGGGTGGCTACACCTTC. Protein sequence: CASSLRTGGAGGGYTF. V is TRBV7-9 and J is TRBJ1-2, with TRBD1 matching 11 bases. With 5 bases clipped from V and 7 bases from J, the junction kept 12 bases outside the gene matches. CDR1 SEHNR and CDR2 FQNEAQ come from the germline V gene (reference sequence). The CDR3 totals 16 residues.

This clone came up once. This sequence joins TRBV11-2 and TRBJ2-3; unclear D gene. Deletions cut 3 bases from V and 0 bases from J, with 13 bases between. The CDR3 consists of 16 residues. Germline CDR1 is SGHAT and CDR2 is FQNNGV. This CDR3 reads CASSFTPGSSTDTQYF. CDR3 DNA sequence: TGTGCCAGCAGCTTCACCCCGGGCTCTAGCACAGATACGCAGTATTTT. The full variable domain, rest sourced from reference TRBV11-2 and TRBJ2-3, is EAGVAQSPRYKIIEKRQSVAFWCNPISGHATLYWYQQILGQGPKLLIQFQNNGVVDDSQLPKDRFSAERLKGVDSTLKIQPAKLEDSAVYLCASSFTPGSSTDTQYFGPGTRLTVL.

This CDR3 reads CASSQASTGPGTVEGFGNTEAFF. The CDR3 region has the DNA TGTGCCAGCAGCCAAGCCTCTACCGGTCCCGGGACAGTGGAGGGGTTCGGGAACACTGAAGCTTTCTTT. The genes are TRBV4-2 and TRBJ1-1; 7 positions match TRBD1. The CDR3 spans 23 residues. The V gene end was trimmed by 1 base and the J gene end by 1 base; junction bases not matched to a gene: 27. Germline V CDR1 and CDR2: LGHNA, YNFKEQ.

The rearrangement joins TRBV19 to TRBJ1-1; D gene ambiguous. This CDR3 has 13 amino acids. The V end was cut by 2 bases, the J end by 6 bases, with 10 bases between. Germline loops: CDR1 LNHDA, CDR2 SQIVND (reference sequence). CDR3 nucleotide sequence: TGTGCCAGTAGTATATTCATGGTCTCTGAAGCTTTCTTT. Translated: CASSIFMVSEAFF.

The V and J genes are TRBV5-1 and TRBJ2-2; perhaps TRBD2 as D (6 bases). Trimming pared 4 bases from V and 4 bases from J, leaving 17 bases between. CDR3 length: 16 amino acids. The germline CDR1 and CDR2 sequences are SGHRS and YFSETQ. The CDR3 protein is CASSPSGGVSTGELFF. The DNA for the CDR3 is TGCGCCAGCAGCCCCAGCGGCGGGGTGAGCACCGGGGAGCTGTTTTTT.

CDR3 DNA: TGTGCCTGGACGGGACAGGGAAACACCATATATTTT. Protein product: CAWTGQGNTIYF. This sequence joins TRBV30 and TRBJ1-3; the match to TRBD1 covers 7 bases. Germline V gene lookup returns CDR1 GTSNPN and CDR2 SVGIG (reference sequence). The CDR3 extends over 12 amino acids. V lost 4 bases and J lost 4; bases outside the gene matches: 1.

The chain joins TRBV6-1 to TRBJ2-4; TRBD1 is a possible D gene (6 bases). V lost 8 bases and J 3 bases, leaving 17 bases between the germline ends. Germline lookup yields CDR1 MNHNS and CDR2 SASEGT. The CDR3 loop spans 15 amino acids. The CDR3 nucleotides are TGTGCCAGCGGAGACAGGTACCAACTCAAAAACATTCAGTACTTC. It codes for CASGDRYQLKNIQYF.

The chain links TRBV19 to TRBJ2-3, with a weak D call TRBD2 (5 bases). Per germline, CDR1 LNHDA and CDR2 SQIVND (reference sequence). This CDR3 has 14 residues. V dropped 8 bases and J dropped 4 bases, with 16 bases sitting between them. The CDR3 nucleotides read TGTGCCAGTGGGAGAGCAATAGTGGCAGATACGCAGTATTTT. This sequence encodes CASGRAIVADTQYF.

This clone was picked up one time. This chain connects TRBV6-5 to TRBJ1-3; D uncertain. Germline-derived CDR1 and CDR2 are MNHEY and SVGAGI. Trimming cost V 0 bases and J 0 bases, with 9 bases left between them. The CDR3 has 16 amino acids. Written as DNA, the CDR3 is TGTGCCAGCAGTTACTCGAGACGGATCTCTGGAAACACCATATATTTT. As protein: CASSYSRRISGNTIYF.

This clone appeared a single time. The chain is built from TRBV28 and TRBJ2-5, with a tentative D call TRBD2 (5 bases). V lost 7 bases and J 5 bases, leaving 11 bases between the germline ends. Per germline, CDR1 MDHEN and CDR2 SYDVKM. The CDR3 has 12 amino acids. Here the CDR3 reads CASTPRGETQYF. The DNA of the CDR3 is TGTGCCAGCACCCCTCGAGGGGAGACCCAGTACTTC.

The chain is built from TRBV7-9 and TRBJ1-2, with 8 bases lining up with TRBD1. V trimming: 1 base; J trimming: 7 bases; junction bases outside the gene matches: 5. CDR1 SEHNR and CDR2 FQNEAQ come from the germline V gene (reference sequence). The CDR3 totals 14 residues. Written as DNA, the CDR3 is TGTGCCAGCAGCTTAGTCGACAGGGGAGCTGGCTACACCTTC. This encodes CASSLVDRGAGYTF.

J is TRBJ2-3 and V is TRBV5-1; 8 bases are shared with TRBD1. The germline CDR1 and CDR2 sequences are SGHRS and YFSETQ. Trimming took 5 bases from V and 6 from J; bases not matched to a gene: 14. This CDR3 has 16 residues. DNA for the CDR3: TGCGCCAGCAGAAACCGGACAGGGAAGAGGTCGGATACGCAGTATTTT. Translating it yields CASRNRTGKRSDTQYF.

The gene calls are TRBV6-5 and TRBJ1-4; D perhaps matches TRBD1 (6 bases). This CDR3 is built from 15 residues. Germline CDR1 and CDR2: MNHEY and SVGAGI. The germline V and J ends were trimmed by 7 bases and 5 bases, with 17 bases remaining between them. The CDR3 region is CASTSQGSSNEKLFF. The CDR3 DNA reads as TGTGCCAGCACCTCACAGGGTAGCAGCAATGAAAAACTGTTTTTT.

This sequence joins TRBV28 and TRBJ2-7; D not resolved. The CDR3 consists of 14 residues. Trimming took off 6 bases at V and 0 bases at J, with 12 bases between the two ends. The germline CDR1 and CDR2 sequences are MDHEN and SYDVKM. The CDR3 DNA follows: TGTGCCAGCAGGCCTCCCCATAGCTCCTACGAGCAGTACTTC. Amino acid sequence: CASRPPHSSYEQYF.

This chain connects TRBV15 to TRBJ1-1; perhaps TRBD1 as D (6 bases). The CDR3 has 16 amino acids. Germline V gene lookup returns CDR1 LNHNV and CDR2 YYDKDF (reference sequence). Trimming took off 0 bases at V and 6 bases at J, with 17 bases between the two ends. CDR3 DNA: TGTGCCACCAGCAGAGATACGGGGACATACCTTCCTGAAGCTTTCTTT. Protein sequence: CATSRDTGTYLPEAFF.

This chain links TRBV10-3 with TRBJ1-6; tentative D call: TRBD1 (6 bases). V lost 6 bases and J lost 5, with 17 bases in between. The CDR3 is made up of 16 amino acids. In germline, CDR1 is ENHRY, CDR2 SYGVKD. CDR3 coding DNA: TGTGCCATCAGGGATAAACAGGGAAACCATAATTCACCCCTCCACTTT. Its protein product is CAIRDKQGNHNSPLHF.

V is TRBV6-5 and J is TRBJ2-1; D is possibly TRBD1 (5 bases). Germline V gene lookup returns CDR1 MNHEY and CDR2 SVGAGI. The CDR3 has 15 residues. V was pared by 5 bases and J by 1 base, with 12 bases between. The CDR3 region is CASSPPTDSYNEQFF. The DNA of the CDR3 is TGTGCCAGCAGTCCTCCGACAGATTCCTACAATGAGCAGTTCTTC.

The chain recombines TRBV5-8 with TRBJ2-2; 7 nucleotides align to TRBD2. This CDR3 region has 16 residues. V was clipped by 2 bases and J by 1 base; unmatched bases: 5. Germline assignment: CDR1 SGHTS and CDR2 YDEGEE. Here the CDR3 reads CASSFFAGENTGELFF. CDR3 DNA: TGTGCCAGCAGCTTCTTTGCGGGGGAGAACACCGGGGAGCTGTTTTTT.

The chain uses TRBV6-1 and TRBJ1-2; the D is unclear. The germline gives CDR1 MNHNS, CDR2 SASEGT. The CDR3 extends over 15 amino acids. Between the trimmed V and J ends, which lost 1 base and 0 bases, there was a span of 9 bases. CDR3 DNA: TGTGCCAGCAGTGAAGGCCCGGGGACTAACTATGGCTACACCTTC. It is translated as CASSEGPGTNYGYTF.

This clone was picked up one time. The chain carries TRBV5-8 and TRBJ2-7, with no clear D. The V end was cut by 4 bases, the J end by 1 base, with 9 bases between. CDR3 size: 13 residues. The germline gives CDR1 SGHTS, CDR2 YDEGEE. CDR3 in amino acids: CASSHAASYEQYV. In nucleotides, the CDR3 is TGTGCCAGCAGCCACGCTGCTTCCTACGAGCAGTACGTC.

CDR3 sequence: CASSSSKGAVNYGYTF. DNA for the CDR3: TGTGCCAGCAGCTCCTCGAAAGGGGCAGTTAACTATGGCTACACCTTC. J is TRBJ1-2 and V is TRBV9; TRBD1 is a possible D gene (5 bases). Between the trimmed V and J ends, which lost 4 bases and 1 base, there was a span of 17 bases. CDR3 size: 16 residues. Germline CDR1 reads SGDLS; CDR2 reads YYNGEE.